A single sample gave rise to the 13 T cell receptor beta chains below, sequenced in a study of blood T cells in healthy people across ages. A J-beta primer mix and a sample-barcoded 5' primer were used in a second PCR of about 7 to 12 cycles. TCRdb re-derived calls from the 5' RACE reads in MiXCR, one entry per CDR3 protein. The sample shows about 650,000 distinct CDR3 sequences, roughly half of them seen only once. The material sequenced was blood. These receptors came from a woman aged 80 or over in good health.

The chain joins TRBV20-1 to TRBJ2-1; 8 nucleotides align to TRBD2. Trimming at V came to 3 bases and at J to 2 bases, leaving 3 bases not matched to a gene. CDR3 length equals 14 residues. CDR1 and CDR2 from the germline V gene are DFQATT and SNEGSKA (reference sequence). In DNA, the CDR3 is TGCAGTGCTAGTACTAGCGGTCCCTACAATGAGCAGTTCTTC. As protein: CSASTSGPYNEQFF.

The rearrangement links TRBV6-1 to TRBJ2-6; D ambiguous. The length of the CDR3 is 17 residues. Germline lookup yields CDR1 MNHNS and CDR2 SASEGT. Trimming stripped 7 bases from V and 0 bases from J, with 16 bases between. This CDR3 reads CASTKGGSSSGANVLTF. CDR3 DNA: TGTGCCAGCACCAAGGGCGGAAGCAGCTCTGGGGCCAACGTCCTGACTTTC.

This clonotype was observed many times. This chain links TRBV3-1 with TRBJ1-1; the D is unclear. CDR3 length: 13 amino acids. From germline, CDR1 is LGHDT and CDR2 YNNKEL (reference sequence). Trimming shortened V by 5 bases and J by 2 bases, and 9 bases separated the two germline ends. The CDR3, as DNA: TGTGCCAGCAGCTTCCGGGAAAACACTGAAGCTTTCTTT. Amino acids: CASSFRENTEAFF.

This clonotype occurred many times. The chain joins TRBV6-5 to TRBJ1-6; 7 bases match TRBD1. Losses at the gene ends were 2 bases for V and 0 bases for J; bases not matched to a gene: 7. Per germline, CDR1 MNHEY and CDR2 SVGAGI. CDR3 length: 18 amino acids. CDR3 DNA sequence: TGTGCCAGCAGTTACGCGGGACAGCAGTACTCCTATAATTCACCCCTCCACTTT. Translation: CASSYAGQQYSYNSPLHF.

At least ten counts were recorded for this clonotype. This sequence joins TRBV2 and TRBJ2-5, with a tentative D call TRBD2 (5 bases). This CDR3 has 16 residues. The V gene's germline CDR1 is SNHLY and CDR2 FYNNEI. With 3 bases removed from V and 7 bases from J, the gap between germline ends came to 21 bases. The CDR3 region is CASSDKGLSHRGTQYF. Here the CDR3 DNA reads TGTGCCAGCAGTGATAAGGGTTTGTCTCACCGGGGGACCCAGTACTTC.

The V gene is TRBV20-1, the J gene TRBJ2-3; 8 bases are shared with TRBD2. CDR1 DFQATT and CDR2 SNEGSKA come from the germline V gene (reference sequence). With V trimmed by 0 bases and J by 5 bases, 4 bases remained unmatched. The CDR3 has 14 residues. The CDR3 here is CSAREGAGGDTQYF. In DNA form, the CDR3 reads TGCAGTGCTAGAGAGGGGGCGGGAGGAGATACGCAGTATTTT.

A single count supports this clonotype. A much more abundant neighbour one base away suggests this may be a read error. The gene calls are TRBV20-1 and TRBJ2-3; D is undetermined. The CDR3 loop spans 15 amino acids. Per the germline V gene, CDR1 is DFQATT and CDR2 is SNEGSKA (reference sequence). The germline V and J ends were trimmed by 3 bases and 4 bases, with 17 bases remaining between them. In DNA, the CDR3 is TGCAGTGCTAGTCTTGGAGCCGTAATGGCAGATACGCAGTATTTT. Its protein product is CSASLGAVMADTQYF.

This chain joins TRBV20-1 and TRBJ2-3; no reliable D call. V was shortened by 4 bases and J by 4 bases, with 6 bases between the two germline ends. Germline V gene lookup returns CDR1 DFQATT and CDR2 SNEGSKA (reference sequence). The CDR3 has 11 residues. The CDR3 DNA reads TGCAGTGCTAAAATCCCAGATACGCAGTATTTT. Its protein product is CSAKIPDTQYF.

The chain combines TRBV25-1 with TRBJ2-6; D gene unclear. This CDR3 region has 12 residues. Germline V gene lookup returns CDR1 MGHDK and CDR2 SYGVNS. Between the trimmed V and J ends, which lost 8 bases and 0 bases, there was a span of 2 bases. The CDR3 loop reads CASPSGANVLTF. The DNA of the CDR3 is TGTGCCAGCCCCTCTGGGGCCAACGTCCTGACTTTC.

This chain joins TRBV12-3 or TRBV12-4 and TRBJ2-5; 11 nucleotides match TRBD2. Trimming removed 3 bases from V and 11 bases from J; junction bases left unmatched: 11. There are 15 residues in the CDR3. CDR3 loop: CASSFLAGGPAEQYF. The CDR3 nucleotides are TGTGCCAGCAGTTTTTTAGCGGGAGGGCCGGCTGAGCAGTACTTC.

This clonotype came up a few times. This chain links TRBV3-1 with TRBJ1-4; 7 bases map to TRBD1. With 6 bases clipped from V and 5 bases from J, the junction kept 6 bases outside the gene matches. Germline CDR1 LGHDT, CDR2 YNNKEL (reference sequence). CDR3 length equals 14 residues. The CDR3 DNA follows: TGTGCCAGCAGAGACCAGGGGGGAAATGAAAAACTGTTTTTT. Translated: CASRDQGGNEKLFF.

V is TRBV3-1 and J is TRBJ2-6; no clear D. The CDR3 totals 17 residues. With 4 bases removed from V and 0 bases from J, the gap between germline ends came to 13 bases. Germline lookup yields CDR1 LGHDT and CDR2 YNNKEL (reference sequence). Here the CDR3 reads CASSLRRRFSGANVLTF. The DNA of the CDR3 is TGTGCCAGCAGCCTCCGACGAAGATTCTCTGGGGCCAACGTCCTGACTTTC.

This chain connects TRBV7-6 to TRBJ2-1, with 10 bases that match TRBD1. In germline, CDR1 is SGHVS, CDR2 FNYEAQ. The V segment lost 0 bases and the J segment 4 bases; nucleotides outside the gene matches: 0. The CDR3 sequence is 15 residues long. The CDR3 DNA is TGTGCCAGCAGCTTAGCGGGACAGGGGTACAATGAGCAGTTCTTC. It encodes CASSLAGQGYNEQFF.